This record concerns one TCR beta chain sequence. Its matching antigen is unknown. The data were obtained in a study of OX40 agonist ivuxolimab in advanced cancers. As for the study in general: As their treatment, patients were administered ivuxolimab, an agonistic anti-OX40 (CD134) antibody. Hepatocellular carcinoma, melanoma, renal cell or head and neck cancer affected the dose-escalation patients.

Data came from immunoSEQ multiplex PCR; TCRdb stores just in-frame clones and leaves some out. Among approximately 33,000 clones, roughly 90% were seen once, and the ten largest hold around a tenth. The germline gives CDR1 SGHVS, CDR2 FNYEAQ. V lost 3 bases, J lost 4 bases, and 8 bases lay in between. There are 13 residues in the CDR3. General study points: At doses 0.1 to 3.0 mg/kg, CD4+ and CD8+ clones expanded.

Sampling times: baseline, cycle 4 day 1, cycle 7 day 1. The chain links TRBV7-6 to TRBJ2-3; TRBD1 might be the D (5 bases). The sample consisted of CD4+ or CD8+ T cells sorted from blood, taken in a trial of the OX40 agonist ivuxolimab. The receptor was isolated from an adult with an advanced solid tumor such as melanoma, head and neck, liver or kidney cancer. CDR3 nucleotides: TGTGCCAGCAGCTTGCAGGGCCCAGATACGCAGTATTTT. Its translation is CASSLQGPDTQYF.